Given below is one T cell receptor beta chain in context. This sequence may be a read error, since a much larger clone differs from it by one base. These data originate in a study of T cells in Graves' hyperthyroidism and ophthalmopathy. RNA transcripts provided the source from which TCR beta CDR3 regions were amplified. The primer set for the first-round RT-PCR of the TCR CDR3 was HTBI. TCRdb analysed the multiplex PCR reads with MiXCR anew, one entry per CDR3 protein. The table has under 350,000 distinct CDR3 sequences, about 14% seen once; the top ten hold almost 8%. The CDR3 has 15 residues. CDR1 KGHSH and CDR2 LQKENI come from the germline V gene. V lost 4 bases and J lost 2; bases outside the gene matches: 5.

The clonotype was recovered from a woman aged 25 to 39 with Graves' hyperthyroidism that later progressed to Graves' ophthalmopathy. The sample consisted of blood. The gene calls are TRBV18 and TRBJ2-5, with 9 bases lining up with TRBD2. The CDR3 DNA sequence: TGTGCCAGCTCACGGAGGACTAGCGTACAAGAGACCCAGTACTTC. Translated, it gives CASSRRTSVQETQYF.